The 15 T cell receptor beta chains presented below share a single source sample, sequenced in a study of cytomegalovirus exposure and HLA in healthy donors (dated 2017 in TCRdb). Libraries were made using the immunoSEQ multiplex PCR assay. For the multiplex PCR, a mixture combining 60 forward primers for TCR Vbeta segments and 13 reverse primers for TCR Jbeta segments was used. The immuneACCESS repertoire file appears here via TCRdb, limited to in-frame rearrangements. These files lack a portion of the clones; in checked studies, under half of the deficit traces to unresolved V genes, and the cause of the others is not known. The sample table shows approximately 170,000 clones, and less than 75% are seen once. Together, the top ten hold around 1.5% of the sample. Source material: PBMCs. The receptors originated from a girl under 18 in good health and CMV-seronegative.

This rearrangement joins TRBV9 to TRBJ1-2; 11 bases agree with TRBD1. V lost 6 bases, J lost 6 bases, and 4 bases stayed unmatched. The CDR3 covers 13 residues. Germline CDR1 reads SGDLS; CDR2 reads YYNGEE. The CDR3 coding sequence is TGTGCCAGCACCTCGGACAGGGGGCATGGCTACACCTTC. This translates into CASTSDRGHGYTF.

The genes are TRBV18 and TRBJ2-7; 7 bases are a match to TRBD1. The germline V gene has CDR1 KGHSH and CDR2 LQKENI. This CDR3 comprises 13 residues. Trimming took 5 bases from V and 7 from J; bases not matched to a gene: 8. The CDR3 sequence: CASSAAGGGEQYF. In DNA form, the CDR3 reads TGTGCCAGCTCAGCGGCAGGGGGTGGAGAGCAGTACTTC.

This rearrangement joins TRBV14 to TRBJ2-2; D is possibly TRBD1 (5 bases). Germline loops: CDR1 SGHDN, CDR2 FVKESK. Trimming removed 0 bases at V and 0 bases at J, with 14 bases between. This CDR3 has 18 residues. The CDR3 DNA reads as TGTGCCAGCAGCCAAGACGAACAGGTTACTGCGAACACCGGGGAGCTGTTTTTT. Its protein product is CASSQDEQVTANTGELFF.

The gene calls are TRBV19 and TRBJ1-1; D call uncertain. Trimming stripped 3 bases from V and 1 base from J, with 3 bases between. Per the germline V gene, CDR1 is LNHDA and CDR2 is SQIVND (reference sequence). The CDR3 has 12 residues. DNA of the CDR3: TGTGCCAGTAGTATCCGGAACACTGAAGCTTTCTTT. This encodes CASSIRNTEAFF. The full variable domain, with the rest looked up from reference TRBV19 and TRBJ1-1, is DGGITQSPKYLFRKEGQNVTLSCEQNLNHDAMYWYRQDPGQGLRLIYYSQIVNDFQKGDIAEGYSVSREKKESFPLTVTSAQKNPTAFYLCASSIRNTEAFFGQGTRLTVV.

V usage is TRBV6-5 and J usage is TRBJ1-1; TRBD1 agrees at 7 bases. The germline V gene has CDR1 MNHEY and CDR2 SVGAGI. CDR3 length: 14 residues. V trimming: 2 bases; J trimming: 1 base; junction bases outside the gene matches: 1. CDR3 sequence: CASSYGTANTEAFF. In DNA, the CDR3 is TGTGCCAGCAGTTACGGGACAGCGAACACTGAAGCTTTCTTT.

To note about this clone: Other DNA sequences from this sample encode an identical CDR3 as well. This rearrangement joins TRBV27 to TRBJ2-6; D remains unclear. V gave up 6 bases and J gave up 2 bases, with 8 bases separating them. The CDR3 sequence is 14 residues long. Germline values: CDR1 MNHEY, CDR2 SMNVEV (reference sequence). The DNA for the CDR3 is TGTGCCAGCAGGATGGCGGCTGGGGCCAACGTCCTGACTTTC. Residues: CASRMAAGANVLTF.

V is TRBV7-2 and J is TRBJ2-7; 13 bases map to TRBD2. CDR3 length equals 18 residues. Germline values: CDR1 SGHTA, CDR2 FQGNSA. Trimming took 1 base from V and 3 from J; bases not matched to a gene: 9. CDR3 nucleotides: TGTGCCAGCAGCTTAGATCTGAAACGACTAGCGGGGGGCTACGAGCAGTACTTC. Translating it yields CASSLDLKRLAGGYEQYF.

This clone has ten or more counts. J is TRBJ1-1 and V is TRBV6-5; D gene uncertain. The CDR3 contains 15 residues. V lost 0 bases and J lost 0, with 8 bases in between. Germline V gives CDR1 MNHEY, CDR2 SVGAGI. The CDR3 region is CASSYSNTVNTEAFF. In DNA form, the CDR3 reads TGTGCCAGCAGTTACTCGAATACTGTGAACACTGAAGCTTTCTTT.

The rearrangement links TRBV19 to TRBJ1-5, with D tentatively TRBD1 (5 bases). The CDR3 consists of 14 residues. Between the trimmed V and J ends, which lost 7 bases and 3 bases, there was a span of 13 bases. The germline CDR1 and CDR2 sequences are LNHDA and SQIVND (reference sequence). The CDR3 sequence: CASKWGQNNQPQHF. CDR3 in DNA: TGTGCCAGTAAATGGGGCCAGAACAATCAGCCCCAGCATTTT.

This clone was seen only a few times. V and J are TRBV19 and TRBJ1-6; D possibly corresponds to TRBD1 (5 bases). The germline V and J ends were trimmed by 6 bases and 7 bases, with 13 bases remaining between them. The CDR3 sequence is 14 residues long. CDR1 and CDR2 (germline): LNHDA, SQIVND (reference sequence). The CDR3 protein is CASRDQGSNSPLHF. The CDR3, as DNA: TGTGCCAGTAGAGATCAGGGTAGCAATTCACCCCTCCACTTT.

CDR3: CASSVSRQGEAREQYF. The DNA for the CDR3 is TGTGCCAGCAGCGTGTCCCGCCAGGGGGAAGCCCGCGAGCAGTACTTC. J is TRBJ2-7 and V is TRBV9; 7 bases align to TRBD1. The germline gives CDR1 SGDLS, CDR2 YYNGEE. The CDR3 sequence is 16 residues long. The junction had 14 bases not matched to a gene; V was cut back by 2 bases and J by 6 bases. Drawing the rest from reference TRBV9 and TRBJ2-7, the complete variable domain is DSGVTQTPKHLITATGQRVTLRCSPRSGDLSVYWYQQSLDQGLQFLIQYYNGEERAKGNILERFSAQQFPDLHSELNLSSLELGDSALYFCASSVSRQGEAREQYFGPGTRLTVT.

This chain uses TRBV12-5 with TRBJ2-3; no firm D call. The length of the CDR3 is 13 residues. V was clipped by 1 base and J by 3 bases, with 5 bases between them. Germline CDR1 and CDR2: LGHNT and FRNRAP. In nucleotides, the CDR3 is TGTGCTAGTGGTTTGGACTCAACAGATACGCAGTATTTT. Its protein product is CASGLDSTDTQYF.

CDR3 nucleotides: TGTGCCAGCAATTGGGACAGTATTATTCAGCCCCAGCATTTT. Its protein is CASNWDSIIQPQHF. The rearrangement links TRBV6-1 to TRBJ1-5; 7 bases line up with TRBD1. The V gene end was trimmed by 7 bases and the J gene end by 6 bases; junction bases not matched to a gene: 9. Germline lookup yields CDR1 MNHNS and CDR2 SASEGT. This CDR3 is built from 14 residues.

This clone was observed a handful of times. The chain recombines TRBV14 with TRBJ2-5, with D perhaps matching TRBD2 (5 bases). CDR1 and CDR2 (germline): SGHDN, FVKESK. This CDR3 contains 15 residues. V was clipped by 1 base and J by 2 bases, with 11 bases between them. The CDR3 region has the DNA TGTGCCAGCAGCCAAGTCGGAGGCTCGCAAGAGACCCAGTACTTC. Translating it yields CASSQVGGSQETQYF.

The rearrangement links TRBV7-9 to TRBJ2-7; D ambiguous. Germline CDR1 is SEHNR and CDR2 is FQNEAQ (reference sequence). The CDR3 loop spans 12 amino acids. The ends were cut back, 6 bases at V and 2 bases at J, with 8 bases in the middle. The CDR3 bases are TGTGCCAGCAGTTTTTTCGCCTACGAGCAGTACTTC. It encodes CASSFFAYEQYF.